The entry below describes one TCR beta chain. Its specificity is not known. The germline V gene encodes CDR1 SGHTA and CDR2 FQGTGA. The V segment lost 5 bases and the J segment 5 bases; nucleotides outside the gene matches: 5. The CDR3 covers 13 residues. This specimen comes from a study of T cell responses to AZD1222 COVID-19 vaccine. The study, taken as a whole, reports: Nearly half of spike-specific TCRs reportedly target variant regions that are unmutated in the B.1.351 and B.1.1.7 variants. Two AZD1222 doses significantly raised spike-specific TCR breadth and depth over controls. Researchers report vaccine-associated CD4 TCRs spanning spike, with dominance at 160-218 and 743-854.

Sequencing used immunoSEQ multiplex PCR; TCRdb keeps in-frame clones, though not all of them. Among about 120,000 clones listed, 85% to 95% were seen once. The receptor's source is an adult in good health. Sample: peripheral blood, taken on day 0 of AZD1222 vaccination. The chain employs TRBV7-3 and TRBJ1-2, with 7 bases fitting TRBD1. This CDR3 is CASSPQQGYGYTF. In nucleotides, the CDR3 is TGTGCCAGCAGCCCGCAACAGGGGTATGGCTACACCTTC. The full variable domain, its missing parts supplied by reference TRBV7-3 and TRBJ1-2, is GAGVSQTPSNKVTEKGKYVELRCDPISGHTALYWYRQSLGQGPEFLIYFQGTGAADDSGLPNDRFFAVRPEGSVSTLKIQRTERGDSAVYLCASSPQQGYGYTFGSGTRLTVV.